The following is a TCR beta chain sequence with its context. What it binds is unknown. This specimen comes from a study of CD8+CD57+ T cells in acquired aplastic anemia. Genomic DNA constituted the template upon which TCR beta VDJ and CDR3 profiling was performed. TCRdb used MiXCR to reprocess the reads, holding one entry per CDR3 protein. The sample has some 160,000 distinct CDR3 sequences; around half are singletons. Patients chosen for sequencing had CD8+CD57+ cells that had expanded, as shown by flow cytometry. Patients had not yet gotten any therapy when their blood was taken for sampling. Study conclusions and caveats: Patients and controls were found to share more than 25 CD8+ CDR3 sequences. Patients and controls had CD8+ Simpson's diversity values that were not significantly distinct.

The clonotype was recovered from a human donor with aplastic anemia. The sample was sorted CD4+, CD8+, or CD8+CD57+ T cells (not recorded which) from PBMCs.

CDR3 residues: CASSSLAANGEQYF. CDR3 DNA: TGTGCCAGCAGCTCTCTAGCGGCGAATGGCGAGCAGTACTTC. The chain carries TRBV7-3 and TRBJ2-7; 7 bases are a match to TRBD2. The length of the CDR3 is 14 residues. With V trimmed by 4 bases and J by 6 bases, 9 bases remained unmatched. Per the germline V gene, CDR1 is SGHTA and CDR2 is FQGTGA.